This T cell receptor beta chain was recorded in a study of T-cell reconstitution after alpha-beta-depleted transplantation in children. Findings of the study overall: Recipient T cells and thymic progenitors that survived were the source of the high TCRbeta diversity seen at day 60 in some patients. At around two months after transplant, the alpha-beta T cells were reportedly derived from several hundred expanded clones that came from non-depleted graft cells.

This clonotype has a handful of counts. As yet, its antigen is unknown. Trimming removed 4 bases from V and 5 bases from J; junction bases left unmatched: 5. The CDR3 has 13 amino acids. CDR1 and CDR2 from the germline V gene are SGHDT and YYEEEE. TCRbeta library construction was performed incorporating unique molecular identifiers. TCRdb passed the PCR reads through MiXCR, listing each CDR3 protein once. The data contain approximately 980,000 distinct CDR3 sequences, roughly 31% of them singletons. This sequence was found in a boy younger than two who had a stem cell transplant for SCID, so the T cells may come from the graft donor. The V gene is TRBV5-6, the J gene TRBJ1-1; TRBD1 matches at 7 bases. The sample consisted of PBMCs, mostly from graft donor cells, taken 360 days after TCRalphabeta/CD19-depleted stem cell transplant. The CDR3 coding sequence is TGTGCCAGCAGCATGGGGACAGTGACTGAAGCTTTCTTT. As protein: CASSMGTVTEAFF.